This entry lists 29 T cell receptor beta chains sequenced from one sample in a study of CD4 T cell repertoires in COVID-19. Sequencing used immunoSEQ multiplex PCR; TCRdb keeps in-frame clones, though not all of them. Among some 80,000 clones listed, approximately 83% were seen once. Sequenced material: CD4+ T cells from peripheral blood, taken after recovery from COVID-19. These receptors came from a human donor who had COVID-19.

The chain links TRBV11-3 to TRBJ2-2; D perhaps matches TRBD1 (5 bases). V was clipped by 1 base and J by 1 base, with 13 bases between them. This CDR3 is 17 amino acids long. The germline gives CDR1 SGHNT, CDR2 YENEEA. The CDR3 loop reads CASSLGRREENTGELFF. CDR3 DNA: TGTGCCAGCAGCTTAGGACGCAGGGAAGAGAACACCGGGGAGCTGTTTTTT.

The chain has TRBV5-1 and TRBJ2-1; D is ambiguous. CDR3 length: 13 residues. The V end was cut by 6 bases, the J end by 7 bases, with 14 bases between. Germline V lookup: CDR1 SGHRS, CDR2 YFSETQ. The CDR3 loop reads CASNLGEVNEQFF. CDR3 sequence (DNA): TGCGCCAGCAATCTGGGTGAGGTAAATGAGCAGTTCTTC. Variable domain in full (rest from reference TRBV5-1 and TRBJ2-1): KAGVTQTPRYLIKTRGQQVTLSCSPISGHRSVSWYQQTPGQGLQFLFEYFSETQRNKGNFPGRFSGRQFSNSRSEMNVSTLELGDSALYLCASNLGEVNEQFFGPGTRLTVL.

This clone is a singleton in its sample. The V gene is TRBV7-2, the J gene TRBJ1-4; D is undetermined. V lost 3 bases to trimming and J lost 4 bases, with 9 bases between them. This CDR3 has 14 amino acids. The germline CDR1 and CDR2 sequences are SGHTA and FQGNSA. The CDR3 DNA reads TGTGCCAGCAGCTTCAGAAGCCTTAATGAAAAACTGTTTTTT. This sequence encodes CASSFRSLNEKLFF. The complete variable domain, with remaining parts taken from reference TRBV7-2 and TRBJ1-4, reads GAGVSQSPSNKVTEKGKDVELRCDPISGHTALYWYRQSLGQGLEFLIYFQGNSAPDKSGLPSDRFSAERTGGSVSTLTIQRTQQEDSAVYLCASSFRSLNEKLFFGSGTQLSVL.

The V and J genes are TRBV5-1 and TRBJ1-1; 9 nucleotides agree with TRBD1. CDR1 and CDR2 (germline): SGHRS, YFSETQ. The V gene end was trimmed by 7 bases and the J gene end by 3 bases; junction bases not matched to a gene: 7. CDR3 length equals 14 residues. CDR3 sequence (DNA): TGCGCCAGCCGCTCTAGGACAGGGGACACTGAAGCTTTCTTT. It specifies CASRSRTGDTEAFF.

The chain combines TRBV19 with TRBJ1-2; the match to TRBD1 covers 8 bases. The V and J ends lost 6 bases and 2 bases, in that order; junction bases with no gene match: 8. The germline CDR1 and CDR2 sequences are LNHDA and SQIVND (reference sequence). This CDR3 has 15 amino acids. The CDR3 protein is CASRGQDTSNYGYTF. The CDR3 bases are TGTGCCAGTAGGGGACAGGATACTTCAAACTATGGCTACACCTTC.

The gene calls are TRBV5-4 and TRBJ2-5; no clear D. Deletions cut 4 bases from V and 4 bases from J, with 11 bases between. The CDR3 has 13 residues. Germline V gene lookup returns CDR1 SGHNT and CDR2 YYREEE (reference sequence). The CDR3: CASSPLPVETQYF. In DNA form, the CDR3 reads TGTGCCAGCAGCCCTCTCCCAGTAGAGACCCAGTACTTC.

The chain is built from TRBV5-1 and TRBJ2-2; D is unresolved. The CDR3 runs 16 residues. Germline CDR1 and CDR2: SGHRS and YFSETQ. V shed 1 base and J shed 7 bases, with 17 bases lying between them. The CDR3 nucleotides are TGCGCCAGCAGCTTGTCTGGCAGGTACGGTGGCGGGGAGCTGTTTTTT. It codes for CASSLSGRYGGGELFF.

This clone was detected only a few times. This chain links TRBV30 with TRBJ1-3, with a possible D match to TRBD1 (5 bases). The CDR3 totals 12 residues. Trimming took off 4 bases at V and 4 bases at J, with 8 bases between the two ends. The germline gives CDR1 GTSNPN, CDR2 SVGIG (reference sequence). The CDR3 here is CAWTQGGNTIYF. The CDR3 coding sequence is TGTGCCTGGACGCAGGGAGGAAACACCATATATTTT.

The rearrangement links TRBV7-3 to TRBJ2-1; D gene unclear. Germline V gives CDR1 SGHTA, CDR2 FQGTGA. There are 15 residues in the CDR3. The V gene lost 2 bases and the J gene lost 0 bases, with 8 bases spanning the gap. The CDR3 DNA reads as TGTGCCAGCAGCTTATCCCGGAGCTCCTACAATGAGCAGTTCTTC. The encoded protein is CASSLSRSSYNEQFF.

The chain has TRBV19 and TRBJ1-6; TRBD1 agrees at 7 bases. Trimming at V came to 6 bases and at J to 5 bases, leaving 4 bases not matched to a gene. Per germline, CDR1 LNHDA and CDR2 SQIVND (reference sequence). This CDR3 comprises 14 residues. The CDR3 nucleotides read TGTGCCAGTAGAGGAGACAGGGATAATTCACCCCTCCACTTT. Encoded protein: CASRGDRDNSPLHF.

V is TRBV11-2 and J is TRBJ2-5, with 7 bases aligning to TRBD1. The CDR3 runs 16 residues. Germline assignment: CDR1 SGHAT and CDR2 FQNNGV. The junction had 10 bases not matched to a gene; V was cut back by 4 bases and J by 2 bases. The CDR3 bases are TGTGCCAGCAGCTCGAACCATGGGACAGCTCAAGAGACCCAGTACTTC. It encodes CASSSNHGTAQETQYF.

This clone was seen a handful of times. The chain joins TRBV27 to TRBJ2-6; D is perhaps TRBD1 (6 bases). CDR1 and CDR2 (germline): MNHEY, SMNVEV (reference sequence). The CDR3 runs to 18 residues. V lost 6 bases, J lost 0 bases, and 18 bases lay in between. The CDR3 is CASSPRAPGASGANVLTF. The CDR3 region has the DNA TGTGCCAGCAGCCCGAGAGCCCCAGGGGCCTCTGGGGCCAACGTCCTGACTTTC.

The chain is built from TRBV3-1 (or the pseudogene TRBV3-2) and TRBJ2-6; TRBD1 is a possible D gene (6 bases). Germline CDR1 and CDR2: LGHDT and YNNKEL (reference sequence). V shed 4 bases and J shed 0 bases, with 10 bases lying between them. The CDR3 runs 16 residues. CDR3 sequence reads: CASSRTQGSGANVLTF. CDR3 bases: TGTGCCAGCAGCCGCACACAGGGCTCTGGGGCCAACGTCCTGACTTTC.

CDR3 residues: CASSDQGLAGVGNEQFF. The CDR3 coding sequence is TGCGCCAGCAGTGACCAGGGACTAGCGGGAGTGGGAAATGAGCAGTTCTTC. The chain links TRBV10-1 to TRBJ2-1; TRBD2 agrees at 14 bases. The CDR3 totals 17 residues. V shed 3 bases, J shed 7 bases, and the junction held 8 bases outside the gene matches. The V gene's germline CDR1 is WNHNN and CDR2 SYGVQD (reference sequence).

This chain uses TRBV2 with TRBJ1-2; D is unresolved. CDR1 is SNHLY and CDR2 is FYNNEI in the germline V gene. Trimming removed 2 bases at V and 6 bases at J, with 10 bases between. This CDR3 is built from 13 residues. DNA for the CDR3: TGTGCCAGCAGTGAACGAGGTAGTGATGGCTACACCTTC. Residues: CASSERGSDGYTF.

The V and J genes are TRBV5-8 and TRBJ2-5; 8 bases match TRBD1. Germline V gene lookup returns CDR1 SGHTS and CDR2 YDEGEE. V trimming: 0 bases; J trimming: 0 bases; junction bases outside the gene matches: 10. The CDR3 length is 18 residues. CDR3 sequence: CASSLGQGAPSYQETQYF. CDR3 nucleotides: TGTGCCAGCAGCTTGGGTCAGGGGGCTCCCTCGTACCAAGAGACCCAGTACTTC. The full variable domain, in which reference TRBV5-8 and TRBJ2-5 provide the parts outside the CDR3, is EAGVTQSPTHLIKTRGQQATLRCSPISGHTSVYWYQQALGLGLQFLLWYDEGEERNRGNFPPRFSGRQFPNYSSELNVNALELEDSALYLCASSLGQGAPSYQETQYFGPGTRLLVL.

CDR3 sequence reads: CASLPGQGVSGANVLTF. The CDR3 coding sequence is TGTGCCAGCCTCCCGGGACAGGGAGTCTCTGGGGCCAACGTCCTGACTTTC. The gene calls are TRBV2 and TRBJ2-6; TRBD1 aligns across 9 bases. Germline V gene lookup returns CDR1 SNHLY and CDR2 FYNNEI. J gave up 0 bases and V 8 bases, and 8 bases lay outside the gene matches. CDR3 size: 17 residues.

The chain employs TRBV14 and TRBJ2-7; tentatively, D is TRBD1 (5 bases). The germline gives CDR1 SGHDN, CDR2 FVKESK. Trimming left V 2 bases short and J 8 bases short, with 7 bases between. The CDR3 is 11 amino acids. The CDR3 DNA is TGTGCCAGCAGCCAACAGGGCAAGCAGTACTTC. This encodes CASSQQGKQYF.

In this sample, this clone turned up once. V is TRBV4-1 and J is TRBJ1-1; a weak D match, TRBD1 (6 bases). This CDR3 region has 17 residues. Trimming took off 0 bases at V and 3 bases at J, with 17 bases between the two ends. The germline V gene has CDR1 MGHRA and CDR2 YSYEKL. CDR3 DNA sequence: TGCGCCAGCAGCCAAGATATAGGTTCAGGGGAGTACACTGAAGCTTTCTTT. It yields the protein CASSQDIGSGEYTEAFF.

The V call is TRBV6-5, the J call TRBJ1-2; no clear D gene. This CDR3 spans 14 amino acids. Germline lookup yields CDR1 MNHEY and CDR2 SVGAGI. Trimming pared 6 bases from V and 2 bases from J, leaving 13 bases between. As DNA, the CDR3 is TGTGCCAGCAGCCCCAGAACGGAGAACTATGGCTACACCTTC. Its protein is CASSPRTENYGYTF.

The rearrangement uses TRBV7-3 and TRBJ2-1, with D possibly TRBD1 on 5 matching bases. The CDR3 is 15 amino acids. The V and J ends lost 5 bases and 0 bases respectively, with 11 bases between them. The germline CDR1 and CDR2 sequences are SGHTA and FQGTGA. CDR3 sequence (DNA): TGTGCCAGCAGCCCCAGGGTGAGCTCCTACAATGAGCAGTTCTTC. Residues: CASSPRVSSYNEQFF. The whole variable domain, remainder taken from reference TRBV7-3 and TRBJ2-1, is GAGVSQTPSNKVTEKGKYVELRCDPISGHTALYWYRQSLGQGPEFLIYFQGTGAADDSGLPNDRFFAVRPEGSVSTLKIQRTERGDSAVYLCASSPRVSSYNEQFFGPGTRLTVL.

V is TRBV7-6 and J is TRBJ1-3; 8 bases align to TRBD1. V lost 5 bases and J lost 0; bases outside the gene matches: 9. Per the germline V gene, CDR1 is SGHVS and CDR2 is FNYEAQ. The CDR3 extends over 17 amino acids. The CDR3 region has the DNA TGTGCCAGCAGCCCAGAGGCAGGGGGCTTCTCTGGAAACACCATATATTTT. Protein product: CASSPEAGGFSGNTIYF.

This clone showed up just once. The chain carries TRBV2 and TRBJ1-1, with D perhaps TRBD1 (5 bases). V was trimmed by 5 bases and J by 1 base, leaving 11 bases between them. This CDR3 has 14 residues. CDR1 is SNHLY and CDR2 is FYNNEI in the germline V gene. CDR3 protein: CASSSLGGNTEAFF. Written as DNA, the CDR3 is TGTGCCAGCAGTTCCCTCGGGGGGAACACTGAAGCTTTCTTT. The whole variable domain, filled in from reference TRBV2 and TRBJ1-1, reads EPEVTQTPSHQVTQMGQEVILRCVPISNHLYFYWYRQILGQKVEFLVSFYNNEISEKSEIFDDQFSVERPDGSNFTLKIRSTKLEDSAMYFCASSSLGGNTEAFFGQGTRLTVV.

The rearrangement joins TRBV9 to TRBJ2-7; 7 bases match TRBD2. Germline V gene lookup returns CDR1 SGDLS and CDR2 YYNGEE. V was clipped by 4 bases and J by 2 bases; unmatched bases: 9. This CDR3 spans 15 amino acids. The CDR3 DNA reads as TGTGCCAGCAGCCCCAGCCAGCGGGGAGCCTACGAGCAGTACTTC. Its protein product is CASSPSQRGAYEQYF.

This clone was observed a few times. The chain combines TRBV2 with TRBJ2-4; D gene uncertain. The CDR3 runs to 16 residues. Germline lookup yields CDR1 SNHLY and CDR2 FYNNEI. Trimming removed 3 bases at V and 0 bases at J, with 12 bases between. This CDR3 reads CASSEGSLLAKNIQYF. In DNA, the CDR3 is TGTGCCAGCAGTGAGGGGTCACTCCTAGCCAAAAACATTCAGTACTTC.

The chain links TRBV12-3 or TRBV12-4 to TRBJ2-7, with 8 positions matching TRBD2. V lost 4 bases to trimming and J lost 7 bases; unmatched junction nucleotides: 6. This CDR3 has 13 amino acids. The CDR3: CASSSGRAGEQYF. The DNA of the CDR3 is TGTGCCAGCAGTTCCGGGAGGGCCGGTGAGCAGTACTTC.

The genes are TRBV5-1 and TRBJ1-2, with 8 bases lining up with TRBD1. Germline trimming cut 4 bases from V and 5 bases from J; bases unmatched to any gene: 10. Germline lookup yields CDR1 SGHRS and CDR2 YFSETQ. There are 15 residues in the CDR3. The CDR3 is CASSPGGPVAYGYTF. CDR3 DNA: TGCGCCAGCAGCCCAGGGGGCCCCGTCGCTTATGGCTACACCTTC.

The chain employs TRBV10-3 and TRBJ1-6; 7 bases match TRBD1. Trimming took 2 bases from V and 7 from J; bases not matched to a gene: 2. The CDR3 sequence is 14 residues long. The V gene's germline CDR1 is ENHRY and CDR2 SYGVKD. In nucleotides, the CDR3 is TGTGCCATCAGTGAGCAGGGGGGAAATTCACCCCTCCACTTT. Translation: CAISEQGGNSPLHF.

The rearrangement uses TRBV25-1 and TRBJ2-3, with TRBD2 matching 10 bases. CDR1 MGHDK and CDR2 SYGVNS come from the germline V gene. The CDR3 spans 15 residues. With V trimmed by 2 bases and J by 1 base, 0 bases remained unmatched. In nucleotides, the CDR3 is TGTGCCAGCAGTGAACTAGCGGGGGGCACAGATACGCAGTATTTT. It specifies CASSELAGGTDTQYF. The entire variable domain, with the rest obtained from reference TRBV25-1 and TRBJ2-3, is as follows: EADIYQTPRYLVIGTGKKITLECSQTMGHDKMYWYQQDPGMELHLIHYSYGVNSTEKGDLSSESTVSRIRTEHFPLTLESARPSHTSQYLCASSELAGGTDTQYFGPGTRLTVL.